This record looks at one T cell receptor beta chain sequence and its context. This sample was included in a study of OX40 agonist ivuxolimab in advanced cancers. TCRdb keeps only in-frame clones here, not all; method: immunoSEQ multiplex PCR. This table holds 40,000 to 45,000 clones, 90% found once. The clonotype comes from an adult with an advanced solid tumor such as melanoma, head and neck, liver or kidney cancer. Source: CD4+ or CD8+ T cells sorted from blood, taken in a trial of the OX40 agonist ivuxolimab.

The CDR3 protein is CASSPPGQGAAEAFF. In DNA, the CDR3 is TGTGCCAGCAGCCCCCCGGGACAGGGGGCTGCTGAAGCTTTCTTT. The rearrangement uses TRBV5-4 and TRBJ1-1; 12 nucleotides line up with TRBD1. From germline, CDR1 is SGHNT and CDR2 YYREEE (reference sequence). The CDR3 sequence is 15 residues long. V was clipped by 4 bases and J by 6 bases; unmatched bases: 7.